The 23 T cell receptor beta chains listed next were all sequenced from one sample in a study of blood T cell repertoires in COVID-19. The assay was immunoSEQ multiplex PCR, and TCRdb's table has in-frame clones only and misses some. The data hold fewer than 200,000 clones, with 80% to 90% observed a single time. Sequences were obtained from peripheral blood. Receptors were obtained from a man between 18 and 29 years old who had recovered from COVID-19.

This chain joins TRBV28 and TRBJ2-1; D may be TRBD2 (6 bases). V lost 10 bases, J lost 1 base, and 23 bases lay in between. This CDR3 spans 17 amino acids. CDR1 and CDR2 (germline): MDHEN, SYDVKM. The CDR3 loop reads CATGASGARISYNEQFF. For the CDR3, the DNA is TGTGCCACCGGGGCTTCGGGAGCCCGCATTTCCTACAATGAGCAGTTCTTC.

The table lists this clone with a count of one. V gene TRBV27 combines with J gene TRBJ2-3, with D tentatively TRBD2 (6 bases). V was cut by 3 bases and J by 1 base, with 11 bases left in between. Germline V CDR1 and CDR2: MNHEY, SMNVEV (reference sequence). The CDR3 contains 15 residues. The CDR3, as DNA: TGTGCCAGCAGTTTGTCTAGCGTAGGCACAGATACGCAGTATTTT. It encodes CASSLSSVGTDTQYF.

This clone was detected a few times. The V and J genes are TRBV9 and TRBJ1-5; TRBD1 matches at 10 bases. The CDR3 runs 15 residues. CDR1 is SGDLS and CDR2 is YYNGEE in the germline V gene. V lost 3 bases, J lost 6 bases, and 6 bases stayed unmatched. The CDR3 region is CASSATGGGGQPQHF. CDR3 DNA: TGTGCCAGCAGCGCGACAGGGGGCGGTGGTCAGCCCCAGCATTTT.

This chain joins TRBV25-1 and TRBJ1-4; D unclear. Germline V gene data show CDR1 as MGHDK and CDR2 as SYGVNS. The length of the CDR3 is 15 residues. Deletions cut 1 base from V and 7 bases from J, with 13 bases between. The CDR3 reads CASSELEITGEKLFF. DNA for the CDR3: TGTGCCAGCAGTGAATTAGAGATAACGGGTGAAAAACTGTTTTTT.

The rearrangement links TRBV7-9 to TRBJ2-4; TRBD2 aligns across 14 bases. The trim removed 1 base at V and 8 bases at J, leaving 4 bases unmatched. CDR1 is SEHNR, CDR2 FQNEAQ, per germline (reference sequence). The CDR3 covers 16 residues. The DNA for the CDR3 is TGTGCCAGCAGCTTAGGCGGGACTAGCGGGAGAGACATTCAGTACTTC. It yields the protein CASSLGGTSGRDIQYF.

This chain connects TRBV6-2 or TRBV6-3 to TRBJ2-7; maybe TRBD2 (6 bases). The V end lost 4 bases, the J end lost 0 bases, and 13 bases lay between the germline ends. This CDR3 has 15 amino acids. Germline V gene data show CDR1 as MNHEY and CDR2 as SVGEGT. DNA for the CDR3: TGTGCCAGCAGTTTAACGAGCGGGTCCTCCTACGAGCAGTACTTC. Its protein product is CASSLTSGSSYEQYF.

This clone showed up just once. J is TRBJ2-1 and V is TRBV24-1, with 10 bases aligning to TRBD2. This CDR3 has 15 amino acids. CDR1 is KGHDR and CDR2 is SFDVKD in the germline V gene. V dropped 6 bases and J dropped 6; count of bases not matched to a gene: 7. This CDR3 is CATSPSGRDGNEQFF. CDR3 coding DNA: TGTGCCACCAGTCCGAGCGGGAGGGATGGCAATGAGCAGTTCTTC.

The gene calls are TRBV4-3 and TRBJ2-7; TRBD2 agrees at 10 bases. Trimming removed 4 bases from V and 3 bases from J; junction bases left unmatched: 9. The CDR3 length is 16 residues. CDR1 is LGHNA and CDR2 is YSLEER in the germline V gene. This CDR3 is CASSRSLAGDGYEQYF. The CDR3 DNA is TGCGCCAGCAGCCGAAGTCTAGCGGGAGATGGCTACGAGCAGTACTTC.

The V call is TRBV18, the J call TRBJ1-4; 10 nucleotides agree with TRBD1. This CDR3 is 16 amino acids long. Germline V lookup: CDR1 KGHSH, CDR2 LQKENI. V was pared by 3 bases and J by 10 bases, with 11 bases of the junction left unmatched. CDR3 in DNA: TGTGCCAGCTCACCCACCGGGACAGGGGAAGTAGGAAAACTGTTTTTT. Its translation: CASSPTGTGEVGKLFF.

CDR3 coding DNA: TGTGCCAGCAGTTACGAAGCCAGAGGGAATTCACCCCTCCACTTT. Amino acids: CASSYEARGNSPLHF. The chain combines TRBV6-5 with TRBJ1-6; D call uncertain. Germline lookup yields CDR1 MNHEY and CDR2 SVGAGI. V lost 2 bases, J lost 7 bases, and 12 bases lay in between. The CDR3 contains 15 residues.

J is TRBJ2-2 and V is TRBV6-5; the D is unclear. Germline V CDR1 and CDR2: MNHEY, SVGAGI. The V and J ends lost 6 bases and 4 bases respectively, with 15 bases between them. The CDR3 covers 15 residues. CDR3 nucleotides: TGTGCCAGCAGGCCCCTTCGGGTACCCACCGGGGAGCTGTTTTTT. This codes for CASRPLRVPTGELFF.

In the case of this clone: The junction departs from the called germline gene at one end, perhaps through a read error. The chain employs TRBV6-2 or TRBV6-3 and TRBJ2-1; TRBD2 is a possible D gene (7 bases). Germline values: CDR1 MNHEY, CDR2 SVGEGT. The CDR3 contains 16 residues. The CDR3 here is CASSTNGGRSQNGQFF. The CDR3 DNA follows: TGTGCCAGCAGCACGAACGGGGGGCGGTCTCAGAATGGGCAGTTCTTC.

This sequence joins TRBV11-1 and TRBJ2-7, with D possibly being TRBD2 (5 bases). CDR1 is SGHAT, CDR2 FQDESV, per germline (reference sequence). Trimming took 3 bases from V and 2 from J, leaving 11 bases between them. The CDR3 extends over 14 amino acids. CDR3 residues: CASSFPGETYEQYF. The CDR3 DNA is TGTGCCAGCAGCTTTCCCGGGGAAACCTACGAGCAGTACTTC.

The DNA of the CDR3 is TGTGCCAGCTCGGCAGGGAGGTCGGGTCAGCCCCAGCATTTT. It codes for CASSAGRSGQPQHF. This chain joins TRBV18 and TRBJ1-5; TRBD1 is a possible D gene (5 bases). Germline CDR1 and CDR2: KGHSH and LQKENI. The CDR3 contains 14 residues. Trimming removed 6 bases at V and 6 bases at J, with 15 bases between.

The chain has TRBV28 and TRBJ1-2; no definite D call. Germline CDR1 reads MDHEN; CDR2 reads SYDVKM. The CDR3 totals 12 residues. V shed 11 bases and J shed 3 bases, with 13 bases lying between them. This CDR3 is CALSSLDYGYTF. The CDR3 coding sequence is TGTGCCTTAAGCTCTTTGGACTATGGCTACACCTTC.

This CDR3 is CASSLQGSNEKLFF. The CDR3 bases are TGTGCCAGCAGCCTACAGGGTTCTAATGAAAAACTGTTTTTT. The V gene is TRBV3-1 (or the pseudogene TRBV3-2), the J gene TRBJ1-4; perhaps TRBD1 as D (6 bases). Trimming removed 4 bases from V and 3 bases from J, with 9 bases in between. The CDR3 length is 14 residues. Germline-derived CDR1 and CDR2 are LGHDT and YNNKEL (reference sequence).

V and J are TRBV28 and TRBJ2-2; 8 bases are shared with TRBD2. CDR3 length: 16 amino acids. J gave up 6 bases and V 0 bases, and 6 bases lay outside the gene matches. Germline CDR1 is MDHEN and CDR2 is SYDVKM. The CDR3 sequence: CASSLWGTSSAGELFF. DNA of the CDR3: TGTGCCAGCAGTTTATGGGGGACTAGTTCAGCCGGGGAGCTGTTTTTT.

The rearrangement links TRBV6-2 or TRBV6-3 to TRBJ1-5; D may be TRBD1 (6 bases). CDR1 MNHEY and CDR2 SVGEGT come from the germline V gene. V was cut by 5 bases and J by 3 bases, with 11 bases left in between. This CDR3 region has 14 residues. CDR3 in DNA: TGTGCCAGCAGTCATCAGGGGATCAATCAGCCCCAGCATTTT. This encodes CASSHQGINQPQHF.

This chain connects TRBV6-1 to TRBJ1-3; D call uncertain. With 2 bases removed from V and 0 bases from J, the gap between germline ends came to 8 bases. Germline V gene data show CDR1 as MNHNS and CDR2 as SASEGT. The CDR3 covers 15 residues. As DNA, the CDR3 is TGTGCCAGCAGTGAACGGCACAGCTCTGGAAACACCATATATTTT. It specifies CASSERHSSGNTIYF.

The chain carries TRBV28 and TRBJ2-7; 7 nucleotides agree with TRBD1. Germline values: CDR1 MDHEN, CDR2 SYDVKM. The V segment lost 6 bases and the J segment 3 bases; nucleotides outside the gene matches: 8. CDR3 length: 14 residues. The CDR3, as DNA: TGTGCCAGCAGAATACAGGGGACGCTCTACGAGCAGTACTTC. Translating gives CASRIQGTLYEQYF.

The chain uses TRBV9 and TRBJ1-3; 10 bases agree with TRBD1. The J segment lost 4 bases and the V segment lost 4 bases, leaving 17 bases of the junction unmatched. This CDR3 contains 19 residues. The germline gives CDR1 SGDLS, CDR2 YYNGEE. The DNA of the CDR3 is TGTGCCAGCAGCCTCTTTTTGGGGACAGGGGAATTAGGAGGAAACACCATATATTTT. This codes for CASSLFLGTGELGGNTIYF.

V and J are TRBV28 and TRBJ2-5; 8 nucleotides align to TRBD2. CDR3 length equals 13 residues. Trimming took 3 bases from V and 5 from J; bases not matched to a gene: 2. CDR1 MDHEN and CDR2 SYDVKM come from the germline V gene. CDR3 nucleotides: TGTGCCAGCAGTTTTGGCGGGGGGGAGACCCAGTACTTC. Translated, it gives CASSFGGGETQYF.

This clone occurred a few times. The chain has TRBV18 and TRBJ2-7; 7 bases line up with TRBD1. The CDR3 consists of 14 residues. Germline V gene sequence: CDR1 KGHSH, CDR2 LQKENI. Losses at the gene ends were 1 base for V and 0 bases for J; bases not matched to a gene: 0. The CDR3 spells CASSPRDSSYEQYF. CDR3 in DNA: TGTGCCAGCTCACCACGGGACAGCTCCTACGAGCAGTACTTC.